This T cell receptor beta chain was found in a study of cytomegalovirus exposure and HLA in healthy donors. Background on the study: Among 150 million to 200 million T cells, an earlier analysis found 95 million to 140 million unique TCR beta sequences.

This clone came up a few times. Its antigen is as yet unknown. Study-level results: The authors later found most CMV-associated TCR beta chains appeared HLA-restricted.

The primer mix had 60 Vbeta and 13 Jbeta primers. Assay: immunoSEQ multiplex PCR; the TCRdb copy retains only in-frame clones and omits some. The sample has 80,000 to 130,000 clones; more than 65% are singletons. Sequencing was done on a sample of PBMCs. This receptor was identified in a woman in her fifties or sixties in good health and CMV-seropositive.

The CDR3 region is CASSPGTLSEAFF. The CDR3 bases are TGTGCCAGCAGCCCCGGGACACTTTCTGAAGCTTTCTTT. The chain employs TRBV7-2 and TRBJ1-1; weak D call: TRBD1 (6 bases). Trimming took 5 bases from V and 6 from J, leaving 13 bases between them. Germline V gives CDR1 SGHTA, CDR2 FQGNSA. This CDR3 is 13 amino acids long.